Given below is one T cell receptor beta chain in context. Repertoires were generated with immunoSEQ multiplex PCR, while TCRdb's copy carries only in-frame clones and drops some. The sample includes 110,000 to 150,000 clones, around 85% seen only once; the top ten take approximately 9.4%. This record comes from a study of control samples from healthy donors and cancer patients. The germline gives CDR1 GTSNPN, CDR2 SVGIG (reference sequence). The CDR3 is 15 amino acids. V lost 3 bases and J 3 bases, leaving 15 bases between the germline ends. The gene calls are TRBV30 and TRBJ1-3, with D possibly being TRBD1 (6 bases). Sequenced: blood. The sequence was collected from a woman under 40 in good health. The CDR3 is CAWSRGGEIGNTIYF. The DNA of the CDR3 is TGTGCCTGGAGCCGGGGGGGCGAAATTGGAAACACCATATATTTT.